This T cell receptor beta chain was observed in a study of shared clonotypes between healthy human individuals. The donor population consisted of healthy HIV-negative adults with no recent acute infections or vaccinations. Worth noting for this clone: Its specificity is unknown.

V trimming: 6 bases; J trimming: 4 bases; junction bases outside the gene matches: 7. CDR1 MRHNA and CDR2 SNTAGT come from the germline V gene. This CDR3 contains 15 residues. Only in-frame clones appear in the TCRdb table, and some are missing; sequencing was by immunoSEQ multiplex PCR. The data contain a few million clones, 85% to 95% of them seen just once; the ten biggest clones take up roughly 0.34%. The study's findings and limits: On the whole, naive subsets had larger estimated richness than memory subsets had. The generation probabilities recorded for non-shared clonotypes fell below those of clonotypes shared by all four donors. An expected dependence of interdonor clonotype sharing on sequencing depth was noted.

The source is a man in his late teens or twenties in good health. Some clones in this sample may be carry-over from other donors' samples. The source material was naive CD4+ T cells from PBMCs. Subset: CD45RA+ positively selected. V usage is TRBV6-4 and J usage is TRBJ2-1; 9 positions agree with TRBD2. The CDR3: CASSVSGSEYNEQFF. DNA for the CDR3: TGTGCCAGCAGCGTTAGCGGGAGTGAGTACAATGAGCAGTTCTTC.